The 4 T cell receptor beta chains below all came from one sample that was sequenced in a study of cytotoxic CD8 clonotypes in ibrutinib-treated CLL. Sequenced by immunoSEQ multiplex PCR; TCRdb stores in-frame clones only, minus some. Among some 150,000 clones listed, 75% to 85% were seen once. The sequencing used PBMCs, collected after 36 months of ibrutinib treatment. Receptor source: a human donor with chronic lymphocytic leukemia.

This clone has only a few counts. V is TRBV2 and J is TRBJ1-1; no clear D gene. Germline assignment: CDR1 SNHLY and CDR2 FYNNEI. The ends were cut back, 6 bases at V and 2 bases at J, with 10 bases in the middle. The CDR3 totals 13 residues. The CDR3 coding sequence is TGTGCCAGCAGGAGAGGAGGAAACACTGAAGCTTTCTTT. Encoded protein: CASRRGGNTEAFF.

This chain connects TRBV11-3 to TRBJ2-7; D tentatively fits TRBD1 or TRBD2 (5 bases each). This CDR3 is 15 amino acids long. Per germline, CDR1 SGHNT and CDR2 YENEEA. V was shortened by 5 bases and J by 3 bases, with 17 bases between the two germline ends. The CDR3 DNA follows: TGTGCCAGCAGCCACCCCGGGGCCTTACACTACGAGCAGTACTTC. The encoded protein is CASSHPGALHYEQYF.

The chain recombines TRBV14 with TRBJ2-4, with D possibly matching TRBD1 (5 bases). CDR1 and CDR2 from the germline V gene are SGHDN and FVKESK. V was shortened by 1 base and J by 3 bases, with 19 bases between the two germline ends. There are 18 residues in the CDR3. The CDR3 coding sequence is TGTGCCAGCAGCCAAGTACTCGTTGGCAGGGCAGGCAAAAACATTCAGTACTTC. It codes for CASSQVLVGRAGKNIQYF.

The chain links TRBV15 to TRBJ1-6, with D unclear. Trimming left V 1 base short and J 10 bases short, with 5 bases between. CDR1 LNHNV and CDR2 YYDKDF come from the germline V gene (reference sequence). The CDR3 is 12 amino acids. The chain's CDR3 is CATSRVGSPLHF. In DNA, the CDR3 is TGTGCCACCAGCAGAGTTGGGTCACCCCTCCACTTT. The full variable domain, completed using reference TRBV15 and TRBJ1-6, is DAMVIQNPRYQVTQFGKPVTLSCSQTLNHNVMYWYQQKSSQAPKLLFHYYDKDFNNEADTPDNFQSRRPNTSFCFLDIRSPGLGDTAMYLCATSRVGSPLHFGNGTRLTVT.